These T cell receptor beta chains were read from a single sample in a study of blood T cells in healthy people across ages. From the 5' RACE reads, TCRdb called clonotypes with MiXCR, one entry per CDR3 protein. The repertoire includes roughly 1,800,000 distinct CDR3 sequences, less than 50% of them detected once, and about 2.1% sits in the top ten. Sample: blood. The origin of the receptors is a woman between 40 and 50 years old in good health. CDR3s include the opening cysteine and the closing phenylalanine or tryptophan. The D gene is left open where the match is weak. Size is omitted from some rows. Given values are once, few, many or a class for expanded clones.

clone size: few
D gene: -
J gene: TRBJ2-5
V gene: TRBV7-2
CDR3 DNA: TGTGCCAGCAAATACCGCGGGGAGACCCAGTACTTC
CDR3 protein: CASKYRGETQYF

clone size: -
D gene: -
J gene: TRBJ2-5
V gene: TRBV6-2/TRBV6-3
CDR3 DNA: TGTGCCAGCAGTTACTTTTCAAGGGTCGAGACCCAGTACTTC
CDR3 protein: CASSYFSRVETQYF

clone size: -
D gene: TRBD2
J gene: TRBJ2-1
V gene: TRBV12-3/TRBV12-4
CDR3 DNA: TGTGCCAGCAGGGTTAGCGGGGCCTCCTACAATGAGCAGTTCTTC
CDR3 protein: CASRVSGASYNEQFF

clone size: -
D gene: -
J gene: TRBJ1-6
V gene: TRBV12-3/TRBV12-4
CDR3 DNA: TGTGCCAGCAGTTTAGGGACACTTCTGGGATCACCCCTCCACTTT
CDR3 protein: CASSLGTLLGSPLHF

clone size: -
D gene: -
J gene: TRBJ2-2
V gene: TRBV10-1
CDR3 DNA: TGCGCCAGCAGTCAAGACGGGACTGGGAACACCGGGGAGCTGTTTTTT
CDR3 protein: CASSQDGTGNTGELFF

clone size: few
D gene: -
J gene: TRBJ1-2
V gene: TRBV7-2
CDR3 DNA: TGTGCCAGCAGCCCAAGTTTGGGATCTTCTAACTATGGCTACACCTTC
CDR3 protein: CASSPSLGSSNYGYTF

clone size: few
D gene: -
J gene: TRBJ2-4
V gene: TRBV5-1
CDR3 DNA: TGCGCCAGCAGCGCGGGACTGGGGGGAGAAAAGATTCAGTACTTC
CDR3 protein: CASSAGLGGEKIQYF

clone size: many
D gene: TRBD2
J gene: TRBJ2-3
V gene: TRBV7-6
CDR3 DNA: TGTGCCAGCAGCTTAGCGGCGGGGGGGAGCACAGATACGCAGTATTTT
CDR3 protein: CASSLAAGGSTDTQYF

clone size: few
D gene: TRBD2
J gene: TRBJ2-1
V gene: TRBV9
CDR3 DNA: TGTGCCAGCAGCCAAGTTCGGGGGGGCCGTCTCAATGAGCAGTTCTTC
CDR3 protein: CASSQVRGGRLNEQFF

clone size: -
D gene: TRBD2
J gene: TRBJ2-3
V gene: TRBV15
CDR3 DNA: TGTGCCACCAGCAGAGGACAATCGACTAGCGGGGGCCTTAGCACAGATACGCAGTATTTT
CDR3 protein: CATSRGQSTSGGLSTDTQYF

clone size: -
D gene: TRBD2
J gene: TRBJ2-3
V gene: TRBV9
CDR3 DNA: TGTGCCAGCAGCGGGACTAGCGGAGTCACAGATACGCAGTATTTT
CDR3 protein: CASSGTSGVTDTQYF

clone size: few
D gene: -
J gene: TRBJ2-5
V gene: TRBV7-2
CDR3 DNA: TGTGCCAGCAGCCAAGGGACACTGGGGGGGCAAGAGACCCAGTACTTC
CDR3 protein: CASSQGTLGGQETQYF

clone size: -
D gene: TRBD2
J gene: TRBJ2-3
V gene: TRBV7-3
CDR3 DNA: TGTGCCAGCAGCTCCCGACCCAACGGAGCGGGGTCTAGCACAGATACGCAGTATTTT
CDR3 protein: CASSSRPNGAGSSTDTQYF

clone size: -
D gene: -
J gene: TRBJ1-5
V gene: TRBV20-1
CDR3 DNA: TGCAGTGCTAGTGGGGGGGCTGAGCAGCCCCAGCATTTT
CDR3 protein: CSASGGAEQPQHF

clone size: -
D gene: -
J gene: TRBJ2-4
V gene: TRBV7-9
CDR3 DNA: TGTGCCAGCAGCTTAGGTCCAGGGATCCACATTCAGTACTTC
CDR3 protein: CASSLGPGIHIQYF

clone size: -
D gene: -
J gene: TRBJ1-2
V gene: TRBV4-1
CDR3 DNA: TGCGCCAGCAGCCAAGAAGAGAGAAGCTATGGCTACACCTTC
CDR3 protein: CASSQEERSYGYTF

clone size: few
D gene: -
J gene: TRBJ1-2
V gene: TRBV7-2
CDR3 DNA: TGTGCCATCAAGAAGGGCCTTACAGGGACCCCGAACTATGGCTACACCTTC
CDR3 protein: CAIKKGLTGTPNYGYTF

clone size: -
D gene: TRBD2
J gene: TRBJ2-3
V gene: TRBV6-2/TRBV6-3
CDR3 DNA: TGTGCCAGCAGTTATCGCTTAGCGGGGGCCGCTCGGGATACGCAGTATTTT
CDR3 protein: CASSYRLAGAARDTQYF

clone size: -
D gene: TRBD2
J gene: TRBJ2-1
V gene: TRBV6-2/TRBV6-3
CDR3 DNA: TGTGCCAGCAGTCGCGGGGGGAGGGAGCCCCAGTTCTTC
CDR3 protein: CASSRGGREPQFF

clone size: -
D gene: TRBD1
J gene: TRBJ2-7
V gene: TRBV6-2/TRBV6-3
CDR3 DNA: TGTGCCACCCTAATGACAGGGGGCGTCTACGAGCAGTACTTC
CDR3 protein: CATLMTGGVYEQYF

clone size: -
D gene: -
J gene: TRBJ2-1
V gene: TRBV5-1
CDR3 DNA: TGCGCCAGCAGCTTGACGTCAGGTCTTAACAATGAGCAGTTCTTC
CDR3 protein: CASSLTSGLNNEQFF

clone size: many
D gene: TRBD2
J gene: TRBJ2-3
V gene: TRBV7-2
CDR3 DNA: TGTGCCAGCAGCTTAGGGCTAGCGGGCCGCACAGATACGCAGTATTTT
CDR3 protein: CASSLGLAGRTDTQYF

clone size: -
D gene: TRBD1
J gene: TRBJ1-5
V gene: TRBV6-5
CDR3 DNA: TGTGCCAGCAGAAGACAGGGAGGGGGTCAGCCCCAGCATTTT
CDR3 protein: CASRRQGGGQPQHF

clone size: -
D gene: TRBD2
J gene: TRBJ2-7
V gene: TRBV7-2
CDR3 DNA: TGTGCCAGCAGGCTAGCGGGGCCAACCGAGCAGTACTTC
CDR3 protein: CASRLAGPTEQYF

clone size: -
D gene: -
J gene: TRBJ1-2
V gene: TRBV29-1
CDR3 DNA: TGCAGCGCCTTCCGGACAGACGCCTATGGCTACACCTTC
CDR3 protein: CSAFRTDAYGYTF

clone size: -
D gene: -
J gene: TRBJ2-4
V gene: TRBV5-4
CDR3 DNA: TGTGCCAGCAGCTCCCATGCGACAGGAAGAAACATTCAGTACTTC
CDR3 protein: CASSSHATGRNIQYF

clone size: few
D gene: TRBD1
J gene: TRBJ2-1
V gene: TRBV7-3
CDR3 DNA: TGTGCCAGCAGCTCTACGGCAGGGGGATTCGAGCAGTTCTTC
CDR3 protein: CASSSTAGGFEQFF

clone size: -
D gene: -
J gene: TRBJ2-1
V gene: TRBV6-2/TRBV6-3
CDR3 DNA: TGTGCCAGCAGTTACTCGGACAATGAGCAGTTCTTC
CDR3 protein: CASSYSDNEQFF

clone size: many
D gene: -
J gene: TRBJ2-3
V gene: TRBV28
CDR3 DNA: TGTGCCAGCAGTTCCCATGCTGGCAGCACAGATACGCAGTATTTT
CDR3 protein: CASSSHAGSTDTQYF

clone size: few
D gene: -
J gene: TRBJ1-2
V gene: TRBV7-2
CDR3 DNA: TGTGCCAGCAACAACTTGGAGAGGGAAGGCTACACCTTC
CDR3 protein: CASNNLEREGYTF

clone size: -
D gene: -
J gene: TRBJ2-7
V gene: TRBV4-3
CDR3 DNA: TGCGCCAGCAGCCAAGATTTAGTGGGCGAGCAGTACTTC
CDR3 protein: CASSQDLVGEQYF

clone size: -
D gene: -
J gene: TRBJ1-2
V gene: TRBV6-6
CDR3 DNA: TGTGCCAGCAGTTCTGCCGGGGGGGCCTCCGCCTATGGCTACACCTTC
CDR3 protein: CASSSAGGASAYGYTF

clone size: few
D gene: -
J gene: TRBJ2-3
V gene: TRBV4-2
CDR3 DNA: TGTGCCAGCAGCCAAAGGTCCCCACAGTCTAGCACAGATACGCAGTATTTT
CDR3 protein: CASSQRSPQSSTDTQYF

clone size: -
D gene: -
J gene: TRBJ2-3
V gene: TRBV5-1
CDR3 DNA: TGCGCCAGCAGCTTGACAGGGATGGAAGCAGATACGCAGTATTTT
CDR3 protein: CASSLTGMEADTQYF

clone size: once
D gene: -
J gene: TRBJ1-1
V gene: TRBV27
CDR3 DNA: TGTGCCAGCAGTTTAGGGACCCGGGGGAACACTGAAGCTTTCTTT
CDR3 protein: CASSLGTRGNTEAFF

clone size: many
D gene: TRBD1
J gene: TRBJ2-5
V gene: TRBV7-2
CDR3 DNA: TGTGCCAGCAGCGTAAACAGGGGGCAAGAGACCCAGTACTTC
CDR3 protein: CASSVNRGQETQYF

clone size: few
D gene: -
J gene: TRBJ1-2
V gene: TRBV27
CDR3 DNA: TGTGCCAGCAGCCCGCAGACAGATGCCCGCTATGGCTACACCTTC
CDR3 protein: CASSPQTDARYGYTF

clone size: few
D gene: TRBD2
J gene: TRBJ2-1
V gene: TRBV15
CDR3 DNA: TGTGCCACCAGCAGAGAACTAGCGGGCGAGCAGTTCTTC
CDR3 protein: CATSRELAGEQFF

clone size: -
D gene: TRBD2
J gene: TRBJ2-3
V gene: TRBV28
CDR3 DNA: TGTGCCAGCAGTCCACCCGGGACTAGCGGGGCCAAAGGCGATACGCAGTATTTT
CDR3 protein: CASSPPGTSGAKGDTQYF

clone size: -
D gene: -
J gene: TRBJ2-5
V gene: TRBV20-1
CDR3 DNA: TGCAGTGCTAGTGTCGGGCTCGAGACCCAGTACTTC
CDR3 protein: CSASVGLETQYF

clone size: few
D gene: TRBD1
J gene: TRBJ2-3
V gene: TRBV28
CDR3 DNA: TGTGCCAGCAACCCGACAGGGACAGATACGCAGTATTTT
CDR3 protein: CASNPTGTDTQYF

clone size: few
D gene: TRBD2
J gene: TRBJ2-3
V gene: TRBV20-1
CDR3 DNA: TGCAGTGCTAGTTATGCCCGGACTAGCGGGGCCCTTCGCGGCACAGATACGCAGTATTTT
CDR3 protein: CSASYARTSGALRGTDTQYF

clone size: -
D gene: TRBD1
J gene: TRBJ2-3
V gene: TRBV5-1
CDR3 DNA: TGCGCCAGCAGCTTGGGGACAGGGGGCTACAGCACAGATACGCAGTATTTT
CDR3 protein: CASSLGTGGYSTDTQYF